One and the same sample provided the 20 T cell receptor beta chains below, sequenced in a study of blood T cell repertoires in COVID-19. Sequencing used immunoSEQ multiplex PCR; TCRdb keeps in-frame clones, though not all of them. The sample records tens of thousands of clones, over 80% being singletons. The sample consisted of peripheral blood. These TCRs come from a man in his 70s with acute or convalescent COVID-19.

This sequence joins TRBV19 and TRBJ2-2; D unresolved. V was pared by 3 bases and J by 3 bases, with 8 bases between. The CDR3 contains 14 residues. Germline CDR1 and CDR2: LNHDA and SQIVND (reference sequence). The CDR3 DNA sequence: TGTGCCAGTAGTATTAATTTTTACACCGGGGAGCTGTTTTTT. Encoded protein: CASSINFYTGELFF.

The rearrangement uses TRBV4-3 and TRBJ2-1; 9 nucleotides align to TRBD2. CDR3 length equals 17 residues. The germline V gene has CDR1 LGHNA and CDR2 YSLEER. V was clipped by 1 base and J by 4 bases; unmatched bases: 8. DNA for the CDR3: TGCGCCAGCAGCCAAGTCTTGCGGGAGGGTCCTTACAATGAGCAGTTCTTC. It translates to CASSQVLREGPYNEQFF.

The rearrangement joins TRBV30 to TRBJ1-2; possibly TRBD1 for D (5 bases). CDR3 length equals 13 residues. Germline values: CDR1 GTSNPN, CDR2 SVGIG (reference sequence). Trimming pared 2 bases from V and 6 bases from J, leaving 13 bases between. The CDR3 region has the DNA TGTGCCTGGAGTACGAAGTGGGGGGATGGCTACACCTTC. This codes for CAWSTKWGDGYTF.

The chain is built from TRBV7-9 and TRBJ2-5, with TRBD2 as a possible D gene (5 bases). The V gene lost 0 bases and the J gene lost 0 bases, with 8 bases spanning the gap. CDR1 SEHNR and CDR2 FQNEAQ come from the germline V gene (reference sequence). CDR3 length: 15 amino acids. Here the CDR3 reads CASSLAGSYQETQYF. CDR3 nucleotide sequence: TGTGCCAGCAGCTTAGCGGGGAGTTACCAAGAGACCCAGTACTTC.

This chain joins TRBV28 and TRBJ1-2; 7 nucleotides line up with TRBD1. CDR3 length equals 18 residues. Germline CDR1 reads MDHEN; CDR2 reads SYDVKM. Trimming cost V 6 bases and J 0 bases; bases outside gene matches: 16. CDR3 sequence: CASSHPPGQTLANYGYTF. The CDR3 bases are TGTGCCAGCAGCCATCCCCCGGGACAGACATTGGCTAACTATGGCTACACCTTC.

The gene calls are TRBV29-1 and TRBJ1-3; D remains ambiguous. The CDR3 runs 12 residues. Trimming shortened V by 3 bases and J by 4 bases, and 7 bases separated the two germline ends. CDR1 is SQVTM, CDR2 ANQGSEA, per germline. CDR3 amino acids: CSVDEGGNTIYF. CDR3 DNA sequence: TGCAGCGTTGACGAGGGAGGAAACACCATATATTTT.

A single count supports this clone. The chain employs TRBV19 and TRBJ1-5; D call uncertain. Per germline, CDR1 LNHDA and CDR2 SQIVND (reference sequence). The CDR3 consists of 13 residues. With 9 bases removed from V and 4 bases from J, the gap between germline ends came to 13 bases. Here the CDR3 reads CASGVGINQPQHF. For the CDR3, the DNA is TGTGCCAGCGGGGTAGGGATTAATCAGCCCCAGCATTTT.

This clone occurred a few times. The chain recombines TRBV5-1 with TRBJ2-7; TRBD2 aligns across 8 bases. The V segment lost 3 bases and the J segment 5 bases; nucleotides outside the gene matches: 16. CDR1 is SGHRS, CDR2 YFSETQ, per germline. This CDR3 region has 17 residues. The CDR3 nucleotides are TGCGCCAGCAGCTCTTACTCCGGGACCACGGGGGGGCACGAGCAGTACTTC. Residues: CASSSYSGTTGGHEQYF.

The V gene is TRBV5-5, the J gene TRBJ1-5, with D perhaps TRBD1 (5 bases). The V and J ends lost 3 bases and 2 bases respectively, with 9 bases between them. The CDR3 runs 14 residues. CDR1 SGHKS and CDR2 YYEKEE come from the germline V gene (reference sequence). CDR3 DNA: TGTGCCAGCAGCTCCAGGGTAGGCAATCAGCCCCAGCATTTT. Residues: CASSSRVGNQPQHF.

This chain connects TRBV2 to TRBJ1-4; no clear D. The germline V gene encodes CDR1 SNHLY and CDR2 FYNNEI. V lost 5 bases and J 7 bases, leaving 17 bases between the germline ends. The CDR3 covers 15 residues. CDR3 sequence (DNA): TGTGCCAGCAGTATGGAACCCCAGCGAGGTGAAAAACTGTTTTTT. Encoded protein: CASSMEPQRGEKLFF.

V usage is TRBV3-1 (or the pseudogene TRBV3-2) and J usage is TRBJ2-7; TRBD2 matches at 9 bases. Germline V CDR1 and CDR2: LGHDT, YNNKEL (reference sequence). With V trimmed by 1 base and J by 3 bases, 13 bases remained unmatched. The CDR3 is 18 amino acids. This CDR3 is CASSQGDWAGGYVYEQYF. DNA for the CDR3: TGTGCCAGCAGCCAAGGGGACTGGGCGGGAGGGTATGTCTACGAGCAGTACTTC.

Here the CDR3 DNA reads TGCACCAGCAGCCAAGAAAGGGCAGGGACTGTTTTCGGTAGCAATCAGCCCCAGCATTTT. This codes for CTSSQERAGTVFGSNQPQHF. This chain joins TRBV1 and TRBJ1-5. TRBV1 represents a pseudogene. The CDR3 loop spans 20 amino acids.

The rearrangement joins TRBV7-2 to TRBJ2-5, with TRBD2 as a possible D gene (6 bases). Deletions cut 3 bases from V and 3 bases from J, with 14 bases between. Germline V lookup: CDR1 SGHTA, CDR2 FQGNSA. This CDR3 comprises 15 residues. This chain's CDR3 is CASSFSAGWEETQYF. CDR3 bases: TGTGCCAGCAGCTTTTCCGCGGGGTGGGAAGAGACCCAGTACTTC.

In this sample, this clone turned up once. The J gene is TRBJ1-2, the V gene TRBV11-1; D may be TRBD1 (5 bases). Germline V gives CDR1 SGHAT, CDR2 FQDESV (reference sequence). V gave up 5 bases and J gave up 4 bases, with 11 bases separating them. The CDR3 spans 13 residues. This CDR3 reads CASSLGHLYGYTF. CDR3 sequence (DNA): TGTGCCAGCAGCCTAGGACACCTCTATGGCTACACCTTC.

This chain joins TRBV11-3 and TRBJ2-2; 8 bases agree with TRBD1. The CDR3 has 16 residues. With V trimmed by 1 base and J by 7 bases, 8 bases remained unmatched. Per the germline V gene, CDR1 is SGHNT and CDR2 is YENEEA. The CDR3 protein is CASSLGGATGGGELFF. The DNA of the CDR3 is TGTGCCAGCAGCTTAGGGGGGGCCACAGGGGGCGGGGAGCTGTTTTTT.

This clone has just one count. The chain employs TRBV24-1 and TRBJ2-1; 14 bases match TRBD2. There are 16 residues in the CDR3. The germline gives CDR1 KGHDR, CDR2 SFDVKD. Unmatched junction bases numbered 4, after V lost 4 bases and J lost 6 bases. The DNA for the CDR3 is TGTGCCACCAGTGACCCGACTAGCGGGGGGGCCAATGAGCAGTTCTTC. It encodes CATSDPTSGGANEQFF.

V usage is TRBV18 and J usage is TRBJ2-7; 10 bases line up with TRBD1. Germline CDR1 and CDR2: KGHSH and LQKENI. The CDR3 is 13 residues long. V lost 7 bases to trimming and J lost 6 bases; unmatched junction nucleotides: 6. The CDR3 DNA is TGTGCCAGCTTGACAGGGGGCTTAGGCGAGCAGTACTTC. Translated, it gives CASLTGGLGEQYF.

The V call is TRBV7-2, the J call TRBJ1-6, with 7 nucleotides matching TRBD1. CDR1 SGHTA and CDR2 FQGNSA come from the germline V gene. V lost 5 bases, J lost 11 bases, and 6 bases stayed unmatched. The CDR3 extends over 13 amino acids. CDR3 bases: TGTGCCAGCAGCCCCGGGACAGTAACACCCCTCCACTTT. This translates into CASSPGTVTPLHF.

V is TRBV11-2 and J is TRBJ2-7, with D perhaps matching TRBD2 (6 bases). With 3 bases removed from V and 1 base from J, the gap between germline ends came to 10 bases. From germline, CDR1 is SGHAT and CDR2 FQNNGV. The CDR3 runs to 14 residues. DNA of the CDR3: TGTGCCAGCAGCTTCGGGAGCTTGTCCTACGAGCAGTACTTC. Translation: CASSFGSLSYEQYF. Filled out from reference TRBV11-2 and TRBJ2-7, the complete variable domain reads EAGVAQSPRYKIIEKRQSVAFWCNPISGHATLYWYQQILGQGPKLLIQFQNNGVVDDSQLPKDRFSAERLKGVDSTLKIQPAKLEDSAVYLCASSFGSLSYEQYFGPGTRLTVT.

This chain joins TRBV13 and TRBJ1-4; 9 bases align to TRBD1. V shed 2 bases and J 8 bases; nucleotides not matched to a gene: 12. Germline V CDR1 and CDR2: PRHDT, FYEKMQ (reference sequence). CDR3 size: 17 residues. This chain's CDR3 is CASSLRLSGQGGEKLFF. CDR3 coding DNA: TGTGCCAGCAGCTTACGGCTCTCGGGACAGGGAGGAGAAAAACTGTTTTTT.